These T cell receptor beta chains were read from a single sample in a study of blood T cell repertoires in COVID-19. The protocol was immunoSEQ multiplex PCR, while the TCRdb copy is restricted to in-frame clones and leaves out a portion. This table holds tens of thousands of clones, approximately 88% found once. Sequenced input: peripheral blood. The receptors come from a man in his 60s with COVID-19, enrolled during active disease. The CDR3 runs from the conserved cysteine through the conserved F or W. Fields, in order: V gene, J gene, D gene, clone size, CDR3 DNA, CDR3 protein. A D gene is named only where the DNA matches it firmly. Size is omitted from some rows. Given values are once, few, many or a class for expanded clones.

v_call: TRBV7-6; j_call: TRBJ2-7; d_call: TRBD2; clone_size: few; cdr3_nt: TGTGCCAGCAGCTCCAATAGCGGGAGGGCGGTATACGAGCAGTACTTC; cdr3_aa: CASSSNSGRAVYEQYF
v_call: TRBV11-3; j_call: TRBJ2-3; d_call: NA; clone_size: NA; cdr3_nt: TGTGCCAGCAGCTTAGGCGCTGGGGGCCCAGATACGCAGTATTTT; cdr3_aa: CASSLGAGGPDTQYF
v_call: TRBV7-9; j_call: TRBJ1-1; d_call: NA; clone_size: NA; cdr3_nt: TGTGCCAGCAGCTTCGGGAACACTGAAGCTTTCTTT; cdr3_aa: CASSFGNTEAFF
v_call: TRBV4-1; j_call: TRBJ2-3; d_call: NA; clone_size: NA; cdr3_nt: TGCGCCAGCAGCCAAGGAAGAAGCACGGATACGCAGTATTTT; cdr3_aa: CASSQGRSTDTQYF
v_call: TRBV9; j_call: TRBJ1-3; d_call: NA; clone_size: NA; cdr3_nt: TGTGCCAGCAGCGCCGGACAGCTAAACACCATATATTTT; cdr3_aa: CASSAGQLNTIYF
v_call: TRBV28; j_call: TRBJ2-2; d_call: TRBD1; clone_size: NA; cdr3_nt: TGTGCCAGCCTCCTACAGGGGGCCGGGGAGCTGTTTTTT; cdr3_aa: CASLLQGAGELFF
v_call: TRBV6-5; j_call: TRBJ1-1; d_call: TRBD1; clone_size: NA; cdr3_nt: TGTGCCAGCAGTCGGGACAGGGACACTGAAGCTTTCTTT; cdr3_aa: CASSRDRDTEAFF
v_call: TRBV6-5; j_call: TRBJ2-3; d_call: NA; clone_size: NA; cdr3_nt: TGTGCCAGCAAGCAGGGTTGGGAAGGAGATACGCAGTATTTT; cdr3_aa: CASKQGWEGDTQYF
v_call: TRBV10-3; j_call: TRBJ2-3; d_call: TRBD2; clone_size: NA; cdr3_nt: TGTGCCATCAGTCCTCTAGCGGGAGGGCCAGATACGCAGTATTTT; cdr3_aa: CAISPLAGGPDTQYF
v_call: TRBV18; j_call: TRBJ1-3; d_call: NA; clone_size: NA; cdr3_nt: TGTGCCAGCTCACCGGCAGGATCCGAGTCTGGAAACACCATATATTTT; cdr3_aa: CASSPAGSESGNTIYF
v_call: TRBV6-5; j_call: TRBJ1-1; d_call: NA; clone_size: once; cdr3_nt: TGTGCCAGCAGTCAAACAGGGAACACTGAAGCTTTCTTT; cdr3_aa: CASSQTGNTEAFF
v_call: TRBV3-1/TRBV3-2; j_call: TRBJ2-1; d_call: NA; clone_size: once; cdr3_nt: TGTGCCAGCAGCGCATACATCGGGGAGCAGTTCTTC; cdr3_aa: CASSAYIGEQFF
v_call: TRBV28; j_call: TRBJ2-7; d_call: TRBD1; clone_size: once; cdr3_nt: TGTGCCAGCAGTTTATATGGGGACGGACAGGGAGAAAGGTATTCCTACGAGCAGTACTTC; cdr3_aa: CASSLYGDGQGERYSYEQYF
v_call: TRBV4-3; j_call: TRBJ2-1; d_call: NA; clone_size: NA; cdr3_nt: TGCGCCAGCAGCCAAGATCGGTCGGTGTACAATGAGCAGTTCTTC; cdr3_aa: CASSQDRSVYNEQFF
v_call: TRBV19; j_call: TRBJ1-1; d_call: NA; clone_size: NA; cdr3_nt: TGTGCCAGTATCGAGCGGAGGGCCGAGAACACTGAAGCTTTCTTT; cdr3_aa: CASIERRAENTEAFF
v_call: TRBV27; j_call: TRBJ2-2; d_call: NA; clone_size: NA; cdr3_nt: TGTGCCAGCACCCGGGAGAGGGAGACCGGGGAGCTGTTTTTT; cdr3_aa: CASTRERETGELFF
v_call: TRBV7-2; j_call: TRBJ1-3; d_call: NA; clone_size: NA; cdr3_nt: TGTGCCAGCAGCTTAAGAAACAATTATAACTCTGGAAACACCATATATTTT; cdr3_aa: CASSLRNNYNSGNTIYF
v_call: TRBV5-6; j_call: TRBJ1-4; d_call: NA; clone_size: NA; cdr3_nt: TGTGCCAGCAGCTCGGACACCTCAGGGGCTAATGAAAAACTGTTTTTT; cdr3_aa: CASSSDTSGANEKLFF
v_call: TRBV29-1; j_call: TRBJ1-1; d_call: NA; clone_size: NA; cdr3_nt: TGCAGCGCTGGCCTCGGGGGAATGAACACTGAAGCTTTCTTT; cdr3_aa: CSAGLGGMNTEAFF
v_call: TRBV11-1; j_call: TRBJ2-5; d_call: NA; clone_size: NA; cdr3_nt: TGTGCCAGCAGCGAAAACTCCGCAGGGATGGAGACCCAGTACTTC; cdr3_aa: CASSENSAGMETQYF
v_call: TRBV7-9; j_call: TRBJ2-1; d_call: NA; clone_size: NA; cdr3_nt: TGTGCCAGCAGTGGCTGGGGCAGGGTGAGCAATGAGCAGTTCTTC; cdr3_aa: CASSGWGRVSNEQFF
v_call: TRBV5-1; j_call: TRBJ2-1; d_call: TRBD2; clone_size: NA; cdr3_nt: TGCGCCAGCAGCCTCATACGACTAGCGGGAATTTACAATGAGCAGTTCTTC; cdr3_aa: CASSLIRLAGIYNEQFF
v_call: TRBV19; j_call: TRBJ2-2; d_call: NA; clone_size: NA; cdr3_nt: TGTGCCAGTAGTACCGGGGGTAGCGGTCCCCTGAACGGGGAGCTGTTTTTT; cdr3_aa: CASSTGGSGPLNGELFF
v_call: TRBV18; j_call: TRBJ1-3; d_call: TRBD1; clone_size: NA; cdr3_nt: TGTGCCAGCTCACCCGCGGGACAGGTTCGGGACACCATATATTTT; cdr3_aa: CASSPAGQVRDTIYF
v_call: TRBV29-1; j_call: TRBJ2-1; d_call: TRBD2; clone_size: NA; cdr3_nt: TGCAGCGTCGCGACTAGCGGGAGGGGAAATGAGCAGTTCTTC; cdr3_aa: CSVATSGRGNEQFF
v_call: TRBV9; j_call: TRBJ2-3; d_call: NA; clone_size: NA; cdr3_nt: TGTGCCAGCAGCCAACTAGTCTCCAGCACAGATACGCAGTATTTT; cdr3_aa: CASSQLVSSTDTQYF
v_call: TRBV18; j_call: TRBJ1-5; d_call: TRBD1; clone_size: NA; cdr3_nt: TGTGCCAGCTCACCACGCGGGACAGGGATATCTCAGCCCCAGCATTTT; cdr3_aa: CASSPRGTGISQPQHF
v_call: TRBV18; j_call: TRBJ1-2; d_call: TRBD1; clone_size: NA; cdr3_nt: TGTGCCAGCTCACCAGAGGGGGCCTATGGCTACACCTTC; cdr3_aa: CASSPEGAYGYTF
v_call: TRBV24-1; j_call: TRBJ2-1; d_call: TRBD2; clone_size: NA; cdr3_nt: TGTGCCACCAGTGATTCCGGACTAGAGCCCTACAATGAGCAGTTCTTC; cdr3_aa: CATSDSGLEPYNEQFF
v_call: TRBV7-3; j_call: TRBJ1-1; d_call: TRBD1; clone_size: few; cdr3_nt: TGTGCCAGCAGCTTTCCTAGGACAGGGGTGAACACTGAAGCTTTCTTT; cdr3_aa: CASSFPRTGVNTEAFF
v_call: TRBV6-6; j_call: TRBJ2-1; d_call: NA; clone_size: once; cdr3_nt: TGTGCCAGCTGGCGGGGCTACAATGAGCAGTTCTTC; cdr3_aa: CASWRGYNEQFF
v_call: TRBV5-1; j_call: TRBJ2-7; d_call: TRBD1; clone_size: NA; cdr3_nt: TGCGCCAGCAGCTTGGCGAGACAGGGGATCAGCGAGCAGTACTTC; cdr3_aa: CASSLARQGISEQYF
v_call: TRBV18; j_call: TRBJ2-3; d_call: TRBD2; clone_size: NA; cdr3_nt: TGTGCCAGCTCGGACGATGGGCTAGCGGGAGGATCCACAGATACGCAGTATTTT; cdr3_aa: CASSDDGLAGGSTDTQYF
v_call: TRBV6-5; j_call: TRBJ2-1; d_call: NA; clone_size: NA; cdr3_nt: TGTGCCAGCAGTTCTAGTGAGGAGTCCTACAATGAGCAGTTCTTC; cdr3_aa: CASSSSEESYNEQFF
v_call: TRBV4-1; j_call: TRBJ2-5; d_call: NA; clone_size: NA; cdr3_nt: TGCGCCAGCAGCCAAGTCTGGGGCGCGGTAGAGACCCAGTACTTC; cdr3_aa: CASSQVWGAVETQYF
v_call: TRBV10-3; j_call: TRBJ2-7; d_call: TRBD1; clone_size: NA; cdr3_nt: TGTGCCATCAGTGAGCCTACAGGGGGCGTGAACGAGCAGTACTTC; cdr3_aa: CAISEPTGGVNEQYF
v_call: TRBV9; j_call: TRBJ2-3; d_call: NA; clone_size: NA; cdr3_nt: TGTGCCAGCAGCCTCTCGGGGGTGGCAGATACGCAGTATTTT; cdr3_aa: CASSLSGVADTQYF
v_call: TRBV30; j_call: TRBJ2-5; d_call: NA; clone_size: NA; cdr3_nt: TGTGCCTGGTTAGGGGCACGGCAGGAGACCCAGTACTTC; cdr3_aa: CAWLGARQETQYF
v_call: TRBV19; j_call: TRBJ1-1; d_call: TRBD1; clone_size: NA; cdr3_nt: TGTGCCAGTAGGGGACAGGGGGCGCGAACTGAAGCTTTCTTT; cdr3_aa: CASRGQGARTEAFF
v_call: TRBV19; j_call: TRBJ1-4; d_call: NA; clone_size: NA; cdr3_nt: TGTGCCAGTACCCTCGTCGGCCGGGATAATGAAAAACTGTTTTTT; cdr3_aa: CASTLVGRDNEKLFF
v_call: TRBV7-3; j_call: TRBJ2-7; d_call: NA; clone_size: NA; cdr3_nt: TGTGCCAGCAGCTTAGGGGGGAACTACGAGCAGTACTTC; cdr3_aa: CASSLGGNYEQYF
v_call: TRBV2; j_call: TRBJ1-5; d_call: NA; clone_size: NA; cdr3_nt: TGTGCCAGCAGTGTCTCGGGACTCGTTGGCAATCAGCCCCAGCATTTT; cdr3_aa: CASSVSGLVGNQPQHF
v_call: TRBV10-2; j_call: TRBJ2-5; d_call: TRBD2; clone_size: NA; cdr3_nt: TGCGCCAGCAGTGAGTCGTCAGATCCGGGACTAGCGGGAGTGAGGGAGACCCAGTACTTC; cdr3_aa: CASSESSDPGLAGVRETQYF
v_call: TRBV24-1; j_call: TRBJ2-3; d_call: TRBD1; clone_size: once; cdr3_nt: TGTGCCACCAGTGATTTGCGCGACAGGGGGCAATCAGATACGCAGTATTTT; cdr3_aa: CATSDLRDRGQSDTQYF
v_call: TRBV19; j_call: TRBJ1-1; d_call: NA; clone_size: NA; cdr3_nt: TGTGCCAGTAGTATAGCAGGACAGAGTTCGAACGGTCTCTTT; cdr3_aa: CASSIAGQSSNGLF
v_call: TRBV7-9; j_call: TRBJ1-3; d_call: NA; clone_size: NA; cdr3_nt: TGTGCCAGCAGCCAAGGAAACACCATATATTTT; cdr3_aa: CASSQGNTIYF
v_call: TRBV5-1; j_call: TRBJ1-5; d_call: TRBD1; clone_size: NA; cdr3_nt: TGCGCCAGCAGCTTACAGGGGAAGAGCAATCAGCCCCAGCATTTT; cdr3_aa: CASSLQGKSNQPQHF
v_call: TRBV7-8; j_call: TRBJ1-3; d_call: TRBD1; clone_size: once; cdr3_nt: TGTGCCAGCAGCCGCCTTAAACAGGGGTTCTCTGGAAACACCATATATTTT; cdr3_aa: CASSRLKQGFSGNTIYF
v_call: TRBV19; j_call: TRBJ1-1; d_call: TRBD1; clone_size: NA; cdr3_nt: TGTGCCAGTAGGACAGGGGGCATAAACACTGAAGCTTTCTTT; cdr3_aa: CASRTGGINTEAFF
v_call: TRBV7-2; j_call: TRBJ2-1; d_call: NA; clone_size: NA; cdr3_nt: TGTGCCAGCAGCTTATCTCCCCTTCTTAGCTCCTACAATGAGCAGTTCTTC; cdr3_aa: CASSLSPLLSSYNEQFF
v_call: TRBV5-6; j_call: TRBJ2-7; d_call: NA; clone_size: NA; cdr3_nt: TGTGCCAGCAGCTTGATGGGGGACTTTACCTACGAGCAGTACTTC; cdr3_aa: CASSLMGDFTYEQYF
v_call: TRBV20-1; j_call: TRBJ2-1; d_call: NA; clone_size: NA; cdr3_nt: TGCAGTGCTCGACTATACAATGAGCAGTTCTTC; cdr3_aa: CSARLYNEQFF
v_call: TRBV19; j_call: TRBJ1-2; d_call: NA; clone_size: NA; cdr3_nt: TGTGCCAGTAGATTGACCGGGACTGAGCATGTTGGCTACACCTTC; cdr3_aa: CASRLTGTEHVGYTF
v_call: TRBV5-8; j_call: TRBJ1-2; d_call: NA; clone_size: NA; cdr3_nt: TGTGCCAGCAGCTTGGGTAGCTATGGCTACACCTTC; cdr3_aa: CASSLGSYGYTF
v_call: TRBV18; j_call: TRBJ2-5; d_call: NA; clone_size: once; cdr3_nt: TGTGCCAGCTCACCAGGGGGCGCCGGGGAGACCCAGTACTTC; cdr3_aa: CASSPGGAGETQYF
v_call: TRBV7-9; j_call: TRBJ1-1; d_call: NA; clone_size: NA; cdr3_nt: TGTGCCAGCAGCTTAGTGTCTTTCTGGAACACTGAAGCTTTCTTT; cdr3_aa: CASSLVSFWNTEAFF